This entry lists 27 T cell receptor beta chains sequenced from one sample in a study of early T cells in non-severe SARS-CoV-2 infection. In TCRdb, the 5' RACE reads were re-called with MiXCR into one record per CDR3 protein. The data contain nearly 70,000 distinct CDR3 sequences, about 4.9% of them singletons. The sample in question was whole blood, obtained at baseline. The receptors originated from an adult who was a healthcare worker with PCR-confirmed SARS-CoV-2 infection or an uninfected control (not recorded which). The donor label of this sample is uncertain.

The table lists this clonotype with a count of one. The CDR3 nucleotides read TGTGCCAGTAGTTATAGCCAAAACACCGGGGAGCTGTTTTTT. This codes for CASSYSQNTGELFF. The gene calls are TRBV19 and TRBJ2-2; D uncertain. The germline CDR1 and CDR2 sequences are LNHDA and SQIVND (reference sequence). V gave up 5 bases and J gave up 2 bases, with 9 bases separating them. This CDR3 is built from 14 residues.

This clonotype came up many times. The chain recombines TRBV4-3 with TRBJ1-1, with D uncertain. V dropped 0 bases and J dropped 1 base, with 3 bases sitting between them. The CDR3 covers 13 residues. CDR1 is LGHNA and CDR2 is YSLEER in the germline V gene. The CDR3 reads CASSQDWNTEAFF. In DNA, the CDR3 is TGCGCCAGCAGCCAAGATTGGAACACTGAAGCTTTCTTT.

This clonotype came up many times. This chain connects TRBV11-2 to TRBJ2-3; 11 nucleotides match TRBD2. The junction had 10 bases not matched to a gene; V was cut back by 2 bases and J by 0 bases. CDR1 and CDR2 from the germline V gene are SGHAT and FQNNGV. The CDR3 loop spans 19 amino acids. The CDR3 region is CASSLWGTSGGTSTDTQYF. The CDR3 DNA is TGTGCCAGCAGCTTATGGGGAACTAGCGGGGGCACTAGCACAGATACGCAGTATTTT.

In this sample, this clonotype turned up many times. The rearrangement links TRBV10-3 to TRBJ2-1; D is possibly TRBD2 (5 bases). The CDR3 spans 12 residues. Germline V gene data show CDR1 as ENHRY and CDR2 as SYGVKD. V lost 10 bases, J lost 5 bases, and 12 bases lay in between. The CDR3 DNA follows: TGTGCCACCCGGACTTATGACAATGAGCAGTTCTTC. Its protein is CATRTYDNEQFF.

Ten or more counts support this clonotype. The J gene is TRBJ2-7, the V gene TRBV7-2, with 7 bases aligning to TRBD1. V gave up 3 bases and J gave up 3 bases; unmatched junction bases: 5. The CDR3 totals 14 residues. The germline gives CDR1 SGHTA, CDR2 FQGNSA. This CDR3 reads CASSFEQGLYEQYF. CDR3 nucleotides: TGTGCCAGCAGCTTCGAACAGGGGCTCTACGAGCAGTACTTC. Filled out from reference TRBV7-2 and TRBJ2-7, the complete variable domain reads GAGVSQSPSNKVTEKGKDVELRCDPISGHTALYWYRQSLGQGLEFLIYFQGNSAPDKSGLPSDRFSAERTGGSVSTLTIQRTQQEDSAVYLCASSFEQGLYEQYFGPGTRLTVT.

This clonotype was observed a handful of times. The chain has TRBV29-1 and TRBJ1-2; maybe TRBD1 (5 bases). Trimming took off 6 bases at V and 8 bases at J, with 16 bases between the two ends. The CDR3 has 12 amino acids. Germline V CDR1 and CDR2: SQVTM, ANQGSEA. CDR3 region: CSVPTGAGGYTF. Here the CDR3 DNA reads TGCAGCGTCCCTACAGGTGCGGGCGGCTACACCTTC.

In this sample, this clonotype turned up a few times. The chain combines TRBV7-2 with TRBJ2-1; 9 nucleotides align to TRBD1. The CDR3 extends over 15 amino acids. Losses at the gene ends were 5 bases for V and 4 bases for J; bases not matched to a gene: 6. Germline V gene lookup returns CDR1 SGHTA and CDR2 FQGNSA. The CDR3 loop is CASSPDRGSYNEQFF. In nucleotides, the CDR3 is TGTGCCAGCAGCCCGGACAGGGGTAGTTACAATGAGCAGTTCTTC.

This clonotype showed up many times. This rearrangement joins TRBV18 to TRBJ2-1; D unresolved. The ends were cut back, 3 bases at V and 4 bases at J, with 4 bases in the middle. The germline gives CDR1 KGHSH, CDR2 LQKENI. The length of the CDR3 is 12 residues. CDR3 DNA sequence: TGTGCCAGCTCACCCGGATACAATGAGCAGTTCTTC. Translation gives CASSPGYNEQFF. The full variable domain, its missing parts supplied by reference TRBV18 and TRBJ2-1, is NAGVMQNPRHLVRRRGQEARLRCSPMKGHSHVYWYRQLPEEGLKFMVYLQKENIIDESGMPKERFSAEFPKEGPSILRIQQVVRGDSAAYFCASSPGYNEQFFGPGTRLTVL.

This chain links TRBV4-1 with TRBJ1-2; TRBD1 aligns across 9 bases. Germline CDR1 is MGHRA and CDR2 is YSYEKL. The junction had 15 bases not matched to a gene; V was cut back by 4 bases and J by 6 bases. There are 17 residues in the CDR3. CDR3 region: CASSRTPLTGGYHGYTF. DNA of the CDR3: TGCGCCAGCAGCCGAACTCCCTTGACAGGGGGATACCATGGCTACACCTTC.

The chain couples TRBV5-1 to TRBJ1-6, with D perhaps TRBD1 (5 bases). The germline gives CDR1 SGHRS, CDR2 YFSETQ. V was trimmed by 0 bases and J by 6 bases, leaving 13 bases between them. The CDR3 sequence is 16 residues long. This CDR3 reads CASSLVNTGPNSPLHF. CDR3 nucleotides: TGCGCCAGCAGCTTGGTTAATACAGGACCTAATTCACCCCTCCACTTT.

As concerns this clonotype: This may stem from a read error, because a much larger clone lies one nucleotide away. The chain links TRBV6-4 to TRBJ2-1, with D perhaps being TRBD1 or TRBD2 (5 bases each). Germline V gene sequence: CDR1 MRHNA, CDR2 SNTAGT. This CDR3 contains 15 residues. The germline V and J ends were trimmed by 2 bases and 2 bases, with 10 bases remaining between them. The chain's CDR3 is CASSDEGWAYNEQFF. CDR3 DNA: TGTGCCAGCAGTGACGAGGGGTGGGCCTACAATGAGCAGTTCTTC.

This clonotype was seen a handful of times. This chain uses TRBV29-1 with TRBJ2-2; tentative D call: TRBD1 (5 bases). The CDR3 spans 17 residues. CDR1 SQVTM and CDR2 ANQGSEA come from the germline V gene. Trimming took 0 bases from V and 0 from J, leaving 14 bases between them. The CDR3 sequence is CSVEEFLGPANTGELFF. DNA for the CDR3: TGCAGCGTTGAAGAGTTCTTGGGGCCCGCGAACACCGGGGAGCTGTTTTTT.

This clonotype was observed many times. As DNA, the CDR3 is TGTGCCAGCAGCCCGAGGACGGACTCCTACAATGAGCAGTTCTTC. It is translated as CASSPRTDSYNEQFF. The chain employs TRBV11-2 and TRBJ2-1; D is unresolved. V lost 5 bases and J lost 0, with 11 bases in between. CDR1 is SGHAT, CDR2 FQNNGV, per germline. This CDR3 has 15 residues.

This clonotype showed up just a few times. The chain is built from TRBV9 and TRBJ1-5; 7 bases match TRBD1. With 0 bases clipped from V and 0 bases from J, the junction kept 6 bases outside the gene matches. There are 17 residues in the CDR3. The germline CDR1 and CDR2 sequences are SGDLS and YYNGEE. The CDR3: CASSVATTGPSNQPQHF. CDR3 bases: TGTGCCAGCAGCGTAGCTACGACAGGGCCTAGCAATCAGCCCCAGCATTTT.

This clonotype was found many times. The chain has TRBV24-1 and TRBJ2-1, with 9 positions matching TRBD1. V lost 1 base, J lost 7 bases, and 7 bases stayed unmatched. The CDR3 has 16 amino acids. Per the germline V gene, CDR1 is KGHDR and CDR2 is SFDVKD. CDR3 protein: CATSDFAQGAGNEQFF. The CDR3 nucleotides read TGTGCCACCAGTGATTTTGCACAGGGGGCTGGAAATGAGCAGTTCTTC.

The table lists this clonotype with a few counts. V and J are TRBV7-2 and TRBJ2-2; 10 nucleotides agree with TRBD2. Germline V gene lookup returns CDR1 SGHTA and CDR2 FQGNSA. V lost 4 bases and J lost 5; bases outside the gene matches: 10. The CDR3 has 17 residues. The CDR3 reads CASSSRRSGGATGELFF. Written as DNA, the CDR3 is TGTGCCAGCAGCTCCCGGCGGAGCGGGGGGGCAACCGGGGAGCTGTTTTTT.

This clonotype was picked up many times. The chain carries TRBV6-2 or TRBV6-3 and TRBJ1-5, with a weak D call TRBD1 (6 bases). V lost 2 bases and J lost 1, with 9 bases in between. CDR3 length: 15 amino acids. From germline, CDR1 is MNHEY and CDR2 SVGEGT. The CDR3: CASSYVGASNQPQHF. The CDR3 coding sequence is TGTGCCAGCAGTTACGTGGGGGCCAGCAATCAGCCCCAGCATTTT.

Ten or more counts support this clonotype. The CDR3 protein is CASSSNRGRLTEAFF. The CDR3 coding sequence is TGTGCCAGCAGCTCGAACAGGGGGCGCTTGACTGAAGCTTTCTTT. The chain recombines TRBV11-2 with TRBJ1-1, with TRBD1 matching over 9 bases. Trimming removed 4 bases from V and 5 bases from J; junction bases left unmatched: 8. CDR3 length equals 15 residues. CDR1 and CDR2 from the germline V gene are SGHAT and FQNNGV.

This clonotype was picked up a small number of times. The chain links TRBV6-5 to TRBJ2-3; D possibly uses TRBD1 or TRBD2 (5 bases each). The CDR3 loop spans 14 amino acids. Trimming removed 2 bases at V and 2 bases at J, with 8 bases between. Per the germline V gene, CDR1 is MNHEY and CDR2 is SVGAGI. This CDR3 is CASSYPGTTDTQYF. The CDR3 DNA reads as TGTGCCAGCAGTTACCCCGGGACCACAGATACGCAGTATTTT.

This clonotype appeared a few times. The chain's CDR3 is CASKIRANNEKLFF. The CDR3 region has the DNA TGCGCCAGCAAAATCCGGGCGAATAATGAAAAACTGTTTTTT. This sequence joins TRBV4-1 and TRBJ1-4; D uncertain. V was pared by 7 bases and J by 4 bases, with 13 bases between. This CDR3 region has 14 residues. From germline, CDR1 is MGHRA and CDR2 YSYEKL.

There are many counts of this clonotype. The chain employs TRBV7-9 and TRBJ1-2; no reliable D call. The V and J ends lost 1 base and 3 bases respectively, with 9 bases between them. Germline V gives CDR1 SEHNR, CDR2 FQNEAQ (reference sequence). CDR3 length: 14 residues. The chain's CDR3 is CASSLGEADYGYTF. The CDR3 bases are TGTGCCAGCAGCTTAGGAGAGGCAGACTATGGCTACACCTTC.

This clonotype was detected ten times or more. V is TRBV15 and J is TRBJ2-3; weak D call: TRBD2 (7 bases). Trimming took off 5 bases at V and 4 bases at J, with 25 bases between the two ends. CDR1 LNHNV and CDR2 YYDKDF come from the germline V gene (reference sequence). The CDR3 is 18 residues long. In DNA, the CDR3 is TGTGCCACCAGCGGGCCACGGGGGGCCGGTTTAGCGGCAGATACGCAGTATTTT. This gives the protein CATSGPRGAGLAADTQYF.

This chain joins TRBV11-2 and TRBJ2-7; 11 positions agree with TRBD1. The CDR3 has 15 amino acids. The germline CDR1 and CDR2 sequences are SGHAT and FQNNGV. Losses at the gene ends were 5 bases for V and 5 bases for J; bases not matched to a gene: 8. This chain's CDR3 is CASSHQDRGRNEQYF. CDR3 nucleotides: TGTGCCAGCAGCCATCAGGACAGGGGGCGAAACGAGCAGTACTTC.

This clonotype was detected many times. The chain joins TRBV20-1 to TRBJ2-7; no clear D. The CDR3 is 12 amino acids. Germline lookup yields CDR1 DFQATT and CDR2 SNEGSKA (reference sequence). V dropped 6 bases and J dropped 2 bases, with 11 bases sitting between them. The DNA for the CDR3 is TGCAGTGCCCCATCTGGGACCTACGAGCAGTACTTC. The encoded protein is CSAPSGTYEQYF.

This clonotype has ten or more counts. This chain connects TRBV20-1 to TRBJ2-1; D remains ambiguous. Germline V CDR1 and CDR2: DFQATT, SNEGSKA (reference sequence). V was clipped by 6 bases and J by 9 bases, with 9 bases between them. This CDR3 is built from 10 residues. The CDR3 here is CSAGWAEQFF. CDR3 sequence (DNA): TGCAGTGCCGGGTGGGCTGAGCAGTTCTTC.

This clonotype was counted between two and nine times. At one of its ends the junction is not consistent with the germline gene, which may arise from a read error. V and J are TRBV6-6 and TRBJ1-1; 7 bases are shared with TRBD1. Germline V gene sequence: CDR1 MNHNY, CDR2 SVGAGI (reference sequence). The CDR3 sequence is 14 residues long. The CDR3 sequence is CASIQGAGGYEVFF. The CDR3 DNA follows: TGTGCCAGCATACAAGGGGCAGGGGGATATGAAGTTTTCTTT.

V and J are TRBV6-2 or TRBV6-3 and TRBJ2-3, with D maybe TRBD1 (6 bases). V was pared by 5 bases and J by 3 bases, with 12 bases between. CDR1 is MNHEY, CDR2 SVGEGT, per germline. This CDR3 is built from 14 residues. The CDR3 nucleotides read TGTGCCAGCAGTCGACTGCAGGGGACAGATACGCAGTATTTT. It codes for CASSRLQGTDTQYF.